What follows is one T cell receptor beta chain and its context. Its antigen is undetermined. With V trimmed by 6 bases and J by 7 bases, 5 bases remained unmatched. The CDR3 length is 13 residues. CDR1 is MNHEY, CDR2 SMNVEV, per germline (reference sequence). This entry is derived from a study of OX40 agonist ivuxolimab in advanced cancers. General study results and limits: CD8+ T cells were the subset that, on average, had more expanded clones than CD4+.

TCRdb keeps only in-frame clones here, not all; method: immunoSEQ multiplex PCR. This sample has about 95,000 clones, with roughly 90% found just once. The sequencing used CD4+ or CD8+ T cells sorted from blood, collected in a trial of the OX40 agonist ivuxolimab. The chain recombines TRBV27 with TRBJ1-2, with 10 bases aligning to TRBD1. This TCR was recovered from an adult with an advanced solid tumor such as melanoma, head and neck, liver or kidney cancer. CDR3: CASRETGGAGYTF. The CDR3 DNA is TGTGCCAGCAGAGAGACAGGGGGCGCTGGCTACACCTTC.